The 32 T cell receptor beta chains presented below share a single source sample, sequenced in a study of T-cell memory formation after mild COVID-19. MiXCR, run by TCRdb on the 5' RACE reads, gives a single entry per CDR3 protein. The sample consists of about 430,000 distinct CDR3 sequences, roughly 26% of them appearing once. The sequenced material came from PBMCs or a T cell subset sorted from them (not recorded which). The receptor set was obtained from an adult woman who had mild COVID-19 (a few samples of this study predate the infection). Cell type and time point are not known.

Remarks on this clonotype: No conserved phenylalanine or tryptophan is present at the end of the CDR3, so a read error is the likely explanation. Because the CDR3's place on the DNA is in doubt, the DNA is left out and the CDR3 is given as listed by TCRdb. This CDR3 reads CASSQDLASGKIGPL. The J gene is TRBJ2-1, the V gene TRBV4-1; TRBD2, as called in the table, went unchecked against the DNA. The CDR3 numbers 15 amino acids, ends counted. Germline assignment: CDR1 MGHRA and CDR2 YSYEKL.

This clonotype was counted a few times. The CDR3 here is CASSKALGDTQYF. The CDR3, as DNA: TGCGCCAGCAGTAAGGCTTTAGGAGATACGCAGTATTTT. The V and J genes are TRBV4-3 and TRBJ2-3, with D hard to call. Germline loops: CDR1 LGHNA, CDR2 YSLEER. This CDR3 has 13 amino acids. Trimming removed 6 bases at V and 5 bases at J, with 12 bases between.

The gene calls are TRBV25-1 and TRBJ2-7, with 10 bases fitting TRBD1. This CDR3 is built from 17 residues. V shed 3 bases, J shed 0 bases, and the junction held 8 bases outside the gene matches. Looked up from germline, CDR1 is MGHDK and CDR2 is SYGVNS. Here the CDR3 reads CASSEAFGTGVSYEQYF. CDR3 nucleotides: TGTGCCAGCAGTGAGGCTTTTGGGACAGGGGTCTCCTACGAGCAGTACTTC.

The chain has TRBV6-5 and TRBJ2-7, with D perhaps TRBD1 (5 bases). Germline V gives CDR1 MNHEY, CDR2 SVGAGI. This CDR3 spans 14 amino acids. Trimming stripped 2 bases from V and 4 bases from J, with 12 bases between. The CDR3 region has the DNA TGTGCCAGCAGTTACGGTCAGGGAATGTACGAGCAGTACTTC. Protein: CASSYGQGMYEQYF.

This clonotype was detected only once. This rearrangement joins TRBV20-1 to TRBJ1-2; TRBD1 is a possible D gene (5 bases). The CDR3 extends over 12 amino acids. V was cut by 6 bases and J by 3 bases, with 11 bases left in between. CDR1 and CDR2 from the germline V gene are DFQATT and SNEGSKA (reference sequence). CDR3 in amino acids: CSAPGVDYGYTF. For the CDR3, the DNA is TGCAGTGCCCCGGGGGTTGACTATGGCTACACCTTC.

This clonotype was seen only a few times. The J gene is TRBJ1-5, the V gene TRBV12-3 or TRBV12-4, with D possibly being TRBD1 (5 bases). V lost 5 bases to trimming and J lost 0 bases, with 11 bases between them. This CDR3 is built from 15 residues. CDR3 protein: CASSVDTYSNQPQHF. The DNA of the CDR3 is TGTGCCAGCAGTGTGGACACATATAGCAATCAGCCCCAGCATTTT.

In its sample, this clonotype was seen a few times. This chain joins TRBV18 and TRBJ2-7; 7 nucleotides match TRBD1. The germline V gene has CDR1 KGHSH and CDR2 LQKENI. The CDR3 loop spans 14 amino acids. Germline trimming cut 2 bases from V and 6 bases from J; bases unmatched to any gene: 7. The CDR3 region has the DNA TGTGCCAGCTCACCATCCACAAACAGGGGCGAGCAGTACTTC. This codes for CASSPSTNRGEQYF.

At least ten counts were recorded for this clonotype. V and J are TRBV9 and TRBJ2-3, with a weak D call TRBD2 (5 bases). CDR1 SGDLS and CDR2 YYNGEE come from the germline V gene. The CDR3 extends over 15 amino acids. V was clipped by 1 base and J by 0 bases, with 9 bases between them. The chain's CDR3 is CASSVSGTSTDTQYF. The CDR3 DNA reads TGTGCCAGCAGCGTAAGCGGTACTAGCACAGATACGCAGTATTTT.

The V and J genes are TRBV5-1 and TRBJ2-7; 10 bases fit TRBD2. CDR1 SGHRS and CDR2 YFSETQ come from the germline V gene. The CDR3 totals 15 residues. With V trimmed by 2 bases and J by 1 base, 3 bases remained unmatched. The CDR3 sequence is CASSFTSGKSYEQYF. The CDR3 nucleotides are TGCGCCAGCAGCTTCACTAGCGGGAAGTCCTACGAGCAGTACTTC.

This clonotype was found a few times. Written as DNA, the CDR3 is TGTGCCAGCAGTTATAGGAGACTAGCGGGATACACAGATACGCAGTATTTT. Protein sequence: CASSYRRLAGYTDTQYF. The chain links TRBV6-2 or TRBV6-3 to TRBJ2-3, with 11 bases aligning to TRBD2. The CDR3 length is 17 residues. Germline trimming cut 3 bases from V and 2 bases from J; bases unmatched to any gene: 7. CDR1 is MNHEY, CDR2 SVGEGT, per germline.

This clonotype came up once. This chain connects TRBV19 to TRBJ1-4; no reliable D call. CDR3 length: 14 residues. Deletions cut 3 bases from V and 5 bases from J, with 10 bases between. Germline V CDR1 and CDR2: LNHDA, SQIVND (reference sequence). The chain's CDR3 is CASSIGRVNEKLFF. The CDR3 bases are TGTGCCAGTAGTATCGGGCGGGTAAATGAAAAACTGTTTTTT.

The V call is TRBV29-1, the J call TRBJ2-5; D is ambiguous. The CDR3 is 12 amino acids. V dropped 2 bases and J dropped 5 bases, with 9 bases sitting between them. The germline V gene has CDR1 SQVTM and CDR2 ANQGSEA. The CDR3 coding sequence is TGCAGCGTTGAATTTAGATTCGAGACCCAGTACTTC. Protein product: CSVEFRFETQYF.

This clonotype was seen ten or more times. CDR3: CASSVRPDSGSGSSYEQYF. CDR3 sequence (DNA): TGTGCCAGCAGCGTAAGGCCAGATAGCGGGAGCGGTAGCTCCTACGAGCAGTACTTC. The chain recombines TRBV9 with TRBJ2-7, with 9 bases matching TRBD2. There are 19 residues in the CDR3. CDR1 is SGDLS and CDR2 is YYNGEE in the germline V gene. V lost 1 base, J lost 0 bases, and 14 bases stayed unmatched.

The V gene is TRBV9, the J gene TRBJ2-5; TRBD2 matches at 10 bases. There are 16 residues in the CDR3. J was trimmed by 4 bases and V by 0 bases; bases with no gene match: 6. Germline values: CDR1 SGDLS, CDR2 YYNGEE. CDR3 in amino acids: CASSVASGRALETQYF. The CDR3 coding sequence is TGTGCCAGCAGCGTAGCGAGCGGGAGGGCCCTAGAGACCCAGTACTTC.

This clonotype was observed a handful of times. The chain employs TRBV20-1 and TRBJ1-2, with D possibly matching TRBD1 (5 bases). Per germline, CDR1 DFQATT and CDR2 SNEGSKA (reference sequence). There are 14 residues in the CDR3. V dropped 1 base and J dropped 1 base, with 10 bases sitting between them. The CDR3 loop reads CSARVGADNYGYTF. CDR3 nucleotide sequence: TGCAGTGCTAGAGTTGGGGCAGATAACTATGGCTACACCTTC.

This clonotype was seen only a few times. The chain links TRBV28 to TRBJ2-2; tentatively, D is TRBD1 (5 bases). The germline gives CDR1 MDHEN, CDR2 SYDVKM. Between the trimmed V and J ends, which lost 6 bases and 1 base, there was a span of 9 bases. This CDR3 has 14 amino acids. CDR3 amino acids: CASRRQLNTGELFF. The DNA for the CDR3 is TGTGCCAGCAGAAGACAGTTGAACACCGGGGAGCTGTTTTTT.

This clonotype has just a few counts. CDR3 nucleotide sequence: TGTGCCAGCAGCCCCATGCCGGGACAGGGGACCTACGAGCAGTACTTC. Residues: CASSPMPGQGTYEQYF. The V gene is TRBV5-5, the J gene TRBJ2-7; 10 bases are a match to TRBD1. The CDR3 consists of 16 residues. V dropped 4 bases and J dropped 2; count of bases not matched to a gene: 9. CDR1 and CDR2 from the germline V gene are SGHKS and YYEKEE (reference sequence). Based on the CDR3 plus reference TRBV5-5 and TRBJ2-7, the full variable domain is DAGVTQSPTHLIKTRGQQVTLRCSPISGHKSVSWYQQVLGQGPQFIFQYYEKEERGRGNFPDRFSARQFPNYSSELNVNALLLGDSALYLCASSPMPGQGTYEQYFGPGTRLTVT.

This clonotype was picked up one time. This rearrangement joins TRBV30 to TRBJ2-1; TRBD1 matches at 9 bases. The CDR3 runs 13 residues. The germline gives CDR1 GTSNPN, CDR2 SVGIG (reference sequence). Germline trimming cut 5 bases from V and 7 bases from J; bases unmatched to any gene: 6. In DNA form, the CDR3 reads TGTGCCTGGGAACCTGGGACAGGGAATGAGCAGTTCTTC. Translated: CAWEPGTGNEQFF.

This chain uses TRBV28 with TRBJ2-4, with D possibly matching TRBD2 (6 bases). V dropped 3 bases and J dropped 3 bases, with 9 bases sitting between them. Per germline, CDR1 MDHEN and CDR2 SYDVKM. The CDR3 extends over 14 amino acids. The CDR3 nucleotides read TGTGCCAGCAGTTTTTCGCGGGGCAAAAACATTCAGTACTTC. Translated: CASSFSRGKNIQYF.

This clonotype was seen only a few times. The chain carries TRBV10-3 and TRBJ1-2, with a possible D match to TRBD1 (6 bases). Germline V CDR1 and CDR2: ENHRY, SYGVKD. Trimming took off 3 bases at V and 8 bases at J, with 13 bases between the two ends. This CDR3 comprises 13 residues. For the CDR3, the DNA is TGTGCCATCAGTGATCTGGACAGTTCGGGCTACACCTTC. Its protein product is CAISDLDSSGYTF.

About this clonotype itself: Here the CDR3 omits its conserved ending phenylalanine or tryptophan, so a read error is the likely source. The rearrangement links TRBV18 to TRBJ2-1; possibly TRBD1 or TRBD2 for D (6 bases each). With 1 base removed from V and 8 bases from J, the gap between germline ends came to 18 bases. This CDR3 has 16 amino acids. Germline CDR1 and CDR2: KGHSH and LQKENI. CDR3 nucleotide sequence: TGTGCCAGCTCACCACTACTGGGGGGCGCGAGCTATGAGCAGTTCTTA. As protein: CASSPLLGGASYEQFL.

V usage is TRBV5-4 and J usage is TRBJ1-1; TRBD1 might be the D (5 bases). The germline V gene encodes CDR1 SGHNT and CDR2 YYREEE (reference sequence). Trimming removed 0 bases from V and 5 bases from J, with 14 bases in between. The CDR3 is 15 residues long. Written as DNA, the CDR3 is TGTGCCAGCAGCTTGGACCCAGGGAAGGAGACTGAAGCTTTCTTT. As protein: CASSLDPGKETEAFF.

The V call is TRBV7-3, the J call TRBJ2-5; 7 bases agree with TRBD2. The CDR3 runs 15 residues. Germline CDR1 reads SGHTA; CDR2 reads FQGTGA. Trimming removed 5 bases from V and 4 bases from J; junction bases left unmatched: 10. The CDR3 DNA reads TGTGCCAGCAGCCAAGGTCGGCGGGGGTCAGAGACCCAGTACTTC. It encodes CASSQGRRGSETQYF.

The chain recombines TRBV4-1 with TRBJ2-7; no clear D. Trimming removed 3 bases from V and 3 bases from J, with 6 bases in between. This CDR3 region has 12 residues. Germline lookup yields CDR1 MGHRA and CDR2 YSYEKL. The CDR3 nucleotides are TGCGCCAGCAGCCAGGCAGACTACGAGCAGTACTTC. The encoded protein is CASSQADYEQYF.

The chain recombines TRBV10-3 with TRBJ2-1; unclear D gene. From germline, CDR1 is ENHRY and CDR2 SYGVKD. V was shortened by 8 bases and J by 8 bases, with 13 bases between the two germline ends. There are 12 residues in the CDR3. The CDR3 DNA sequence: TGTGCCATCTCCGTAAGGGTCTATGAGCAGTTCTTC. Translated, it gives CAISVRVYEQFF.

The chain uses TRBV11-2 and TRBJ2-1; no definite D call. CDR1 and CDR2 from the germline V gene are SGHAT and FQNNGV. Deletions cut 3 bases from V and 9 bases from J, with 9 bases between. This CDR3 region has 12 residues. In DNA form, the CDR3 reads TGTGCCAGCAGCTTGGCTCCAACTGAGCAGTTCTTC. Protein product: CASSLAPTEQFF. Looking up the rest from reference TRBV11-2 and TRBJ2-1 gives the full variable domain: EAGVAQSPRYKIIEKRQSVAFWCNPISGHATLYWYQQILGQGPKLLIQFQNNGVVDDSQLPKDRFSAERLKGVDSTLKIQPAKLEDSAVYLCASSLAPTEQFFGPGTRLTVL.

The chain employs TRBV30 and TRBJ2-3; no definite D call. V shed 2 bases and J shed 7 bases, with 13 bases lying between them. Germline values: CDR1 GTSNPN, CDR2 SVGIG (reference sequence). The CDR3 is 13 residues long. CDR3 residues: CAWSRTASNTQYF. The DNA for the CDR3 is TGTGCCTGGAGTCGGACGGCCTCCAATACGCAGTATTTT.

This chain joins TRBV12-3 or TRBV12-4 and TRBJ1-2; TRBD1 agrees at 10 bases. The ends lost 3 bases at V and 5 bases at J; junction bases unmatched: 12. The CDR3 runs to 17 residues. CDR3 sequence: CASSFGTGVLFQYGYTF. In DNA form, the CDR3 reads TGTGCCAGCAGTTTTGGGACAGGGGTCCTTTTTCAATATGGCTACACCTTC.

This clonotype came up a few times. The rearrangement links TRBV5-1 to TRBJ1-1, with 8 bases matching TRBD1. This CDR3 comprises 15 residues. With 0 bases clipped from V and 4 bases from J, the junction kept 5 bases outside the gene matches. The germline V gene encodes CDR1 SGHRS and CDR2 YFSETQ. Here the CDR3 DNA reads TGCGCCAGCAGCTTGGTTGGACAGGGTGGCACTGAAGCTTTCTTT. Encoded protein: CASSLVGQGGTEAFF.

V gene TRBV5-5 combines with J gene TRBJ2-7; no definite D call. The germline V gene encodes CDR1 SGHKS and CDR2 YYEKEE (reference sequence). V was cut by 2 bases and J by 1 base, with 10 bases left in between. The CDR3 runs to 14 residues. CDR3 residues: CASSFFGTSYEQYF. Written as DNA, the CDR3 is TGTGCCAGCAGCTTCTTCGGCACGTCCTACGAGCAGTACTTC.

The V call is TRBV11-2, the J call TRBJ2-1, with a weak D call TRBD1 (5 bases). This CDR3 has 17 amino acids. Germline CDR1 and CDR2: SGHAT and FQNNGV. The ends were cut back, 0 bases at V and 2 bases at J, with 14 bases in the middle. The CDR3 DNA follows: TGTGCCAGCAGCTTAGATTCCAGGGAAAGAACCTACAATGAGCAGTTCTTC. Translated: CASSLDSRERTYNEQFF. Variable domain in full (rest from reference TRBV11-2 and TRBJ2-1): EAGVAQSPRYKIIEKRQSVAFWCNPISGHATLYWYQQILGQGPKLLIQFQNNGVVDDSQLPKDRFSAERLKGVDSTLKIQPAKLEDSAVYLCASSLDSRERTYNEQFFGPGTRLTVL.

This clonotype was observed many times. The V call is TRBV6-6, the J call TRBJ1-5; no definite D call. CDR1 is MNHNY and CDR2 is SVGAGI in the germline V gene (reference sequence). The ends were cut back, 2 bases at V and 11 bases at J, with 10 bases in the middle. There are 12 residues in the CDR3. As DNA, the CDR3 is TGTGCCAGCAGTTACCCGGATGGTGCCCAGCATTTT. It codes for CASSYPDGAQHF.